Listed below are T cell receptor beta chains from one sample, sequenced in a study of cytotoxic CD8 clonotypes in ibrutinib-treated CLL. Data came from immunoSEQ multiplex PCR; TCRdb stores just in-frame clones and leaves some out. The sample includes roughly 58,000 clones, roughly 58% seen only once; the top ten take roughly a quarter. Material: PBMCs, obtained at disease progression, from a patient treated with ibrutinib. The source of these receptors is a human donor with chronic lymphocytic leukemia. CDR3s include the opening cysteine and the closing phenylalanine or tryptophan. A D gene is named only where the DNA matches it firmly. Only some rows state a clone size, as once, few, many or a class for expanded clones.

TRBJ1-2 . TRBV10-3 . CAISADLIDGYTF TGTGCCATCAGTGCTGATTTAATCGATGGCTACACCTTC
TRBJ2-5 few TRBV7-8 . CASSPWRTVQETQYF TGTGCCAGCAGCCCCTGGAGGACAGTACAAGAGACCCAGTACTTC
TRBJ1-6 few TRBV19 . CASSIGGDRNSPLHF TGTGCCAGTAGTATTGGGGGGGATCGTAATTCACCCCTCCACTTT
TRBJ2-7 . TRBV5-5 . CASSLTGPEQYF TGTGCCAGCAGCTTGACAGGCCCCGAGCAGTACTTC
TRBJ2-7 . TRBV4-1 TRBD2 CASSRGLAGGNSDHEQYF TGCGCCAGCAGCCGGGGACTAGCGGGAGGGAATTCGGACCACGAGCAGTACTTC
TRBJ2-1 . TRBV4-1 . CASSHFNNEQFF TGCGCCAGCAGCCACTTCAACAATGAGCAGTTCTTC
TRBJ2-1 . TRBV19 TRBD2 CASNLGLAGSYNEQFF TGTGCCAGTAATCTAGGGCTAGCGGGGTCCTACAATGAGCAGTTCTTC
TRBJ2-5 few TRBV7-9 . CASSLGRVPGWETQYF TGTGCCAGCAGCTTGGGAAGGGTGCCGGGTTGGGAGACCCAGTACTTC
TRBJ2-7 . TRBV14 . CASSSQTYEQYF TGTGCCAGCAGCTCCCAAACCTACGAGCAGTACTTC
TRBJ2-7 . TRBV5-1 . CASSLNGPMGYEQYF TGCGCCAGCAGCTTGAATGGTCCCATGGGCTACGAGCAGTACTTC
TRBJ1-2 . TRBV30 . CAWKLREGTYGYTF TGTGCCTGGAAGCTGAGGGAAGGGACTTATGGCTACACCTTC
TRBJ2-1 . TRBV7-2 . CASSRWGGNEQFF TGTGCCAGCAGTCGATGGGGAGGCAATGAGCAGTTCTTC
TRBJ2-1 . TRBV5-6 TRBD2 CASSFPSGRLYMEQFF TGTGCCAGCAGCTTTCCTAGCGGGAGGTTGTATATGGAGCAGTTCTTC
TRBJ2-5 . TRBV7-9 . CASSSPMRLETQYF TGTGCCAGCAGCTCCCCAATGAGACTAGAGACCCAGTACTTC
TRBJ2-1 few TRBV5-1 . CASSLGLDMVNEQFF TGCGCCAGCAGCTTGGGACTAGACATGGTCAATGAGCAGTTCTTC
TRBJ1-2 . TRBV27 . CASSSLGGGYGYTF TGTGCCAGCAGTTCCTTAGGAGGCGGCTATGGCTACACCTTC
TRBJ2-7 . TRBV27 . CASTTRGPSYEQYF TGTGCCAGCACTACGCGGGGCCCCTCCTACGAGCAGTACTTC
TRBJ2-1 . TRBV27 . CASSRPGQSSYNEQFF TGTGCCAGCAGCAGGCCGGGACAAAGCTCCTACAATGAGCAGTTCTTC
TRBJ2-7 few TRBV25-1 . CARDGTTGTYEQYF TGTGCCAGGGATGGGACGACAGGCACTTACGAGCAGTACTTC
TRBJ1-3 . TRBV10-3 . CAISGGERNTIYF TGTGCCATCAGTGGGGGTGAGAGAAACACCATATATTTT
TRBJ1-3 . TRBV28 . CASSFSGTSGNTIYF TGTGCCAGCAGCTTCTCAGGGACCTCTGGAAACACCATATATTTT
TRBJ1-1 . TRBV7-2 . CASSAQGGDTEAFF TGTGCCAGCAGCGCACAGGGAGGAGACACTGAAGCTTTCTTT
TRBJ1-5 few TRBV28 . CASESADFNQPQHF TGTGCCAGCGAGTCTGCGGATTTCAATCAGCCCCAGCATTTT
TRBJ1-2 once TRBV5-1 . CASSLSGSLYGYTF TGCGCCAGCAGCCTAAGCGGCAGCTTGTATGGCTACACCTTC
TRBJ2-7 few TRBV27 . CASSSGVSHEQYF TGTGCCAGCAGTTCAGGGGTCTCCCACGAGCAGTACTTC
TRBJ1-1 . TRBV7-2 . CASSSRTVLTEAFF TGTGCCAGCAGCTCAAGGACAGTCCTGACTGAAGCTTTCTTT
TRBJ2-1 . TRBV9 . CASSVRDAYNEQFF TGTGCCAGCAGCGTGAGGGACGCCTACAATGAGCAGTTCTTC